These 18 T cell receptor beta chains came from one sample sequenced in a study of blood T cell repertoires in COVID-19 (dated by TCRdb to the early 2020s). Libraries were built with the immunoSEQ multiplex PCR assay. TCRdb holds this immuneACCESS table with in-frame rearrangements only. Some clones are missing; in checked studies, unresolved V genes explain under half, and the rest has no known cause. This sample gives around 150,000 clones in total; 80% to 90% of them show up just once. In total, the top ten clones hold 2% to 2.5% of the sample. The sequencing sample was made of peripheral blood. The origin of the receptors is a man between 45 and 60 years old with active COVID-19.

V gene TRBV4-1 combines with J gene TRBJ1-5; D is possibly TRBD1 (5 bases). This CDR3 comprises 14 residues. Trimming shortened V by 2 bases and J by 7 bases, and 12 bases separated the two germline ends. Germline CDR1 is MGHRA and CDR2 is YSYEKL. DNA of the CDR3: TGCGCCAGCAGCCAACGCGACAGCGGGCAGCCCCAGCATTTT. Encoded protein: CASSQRDSGQPQHF.

The V and J genes are TRBV6-6 and TRBJ2-3; TRBD2 might be the D (5 bases). CDR1 is MNHNY, CDR2 SVGAGI, per germline (reference sequence). This CDR3 comprises 12 residues. Trimming took off 8 bases at V and 5 bases at J, with 11 bases between the two ends. The CDR3 reads CASEAAGDTQYF. CDR3 DNA: TGTGCCAGCGAAGCGGCGGGAGATACGCAGTATTTT.

This chain uses TRBV19 with TRBJ1-4; 9 bases are a match to TRBD1. V lost 5 bases and J lost 5; bases outside the gene matches: 9. This CDR3 is built from 16 residues. Germline-derived CDR1 and CDR2 are LNHDA and SQIVND (reference sequence). In nucleotides, the CDR3 is TGTGCCAGTAGTTACGTTCCGGGACAGGGAAATGAAAAACTGTTTTTT. It yields the protein CASSYVPGQGNEKLFF.

The chain combines TRBV4-1 with TRBJ1-3; no reliable D call. The V and J ends lost 4 bases and 2 bases respectively, with 6 bases between them. The CDR3 extends over 13 amino acids. CDR1 is MGHRA, CDR2 YSYEKL, per germline. CDR3 sequence: CASSREPGNTIYF. The CDR3 DNA follows: TGCGCCAGCAGCCGCGAACCTGGAAACACCATATATTTT.

The V call is TRBV7-3, the J call TRBJ2-5; 9 bases fit TRBD2. Germline CDR1 is SGHTA and CDR2 is FQGTGA. The CDR3 spans 15 residues. V lost 3 bases and J lost 4; bases outside the gene matches: 6. CDR3 sequence: CASSLVAGALETQYF. The CDR3 bases are TGTGCCAGCAGCTTGGTAGCGGGGGCGTTAGAGACCCAGTACTTC. Drawing the rest from reference TRBV7-3 and TRBJ2-5, the complete variable domain is GAGVSQTPSNKVTEKGKYVELRCDPISGHTALYWYRQSLGQGPEFLIYFQGTGAADDSGLPNDRFFAVRPEGSVSTLKIQRTERGDSAVYLCASSLVAGALETQYFGPGTRLLVL.

This clone is a singleton in its sample. The V call is TRBV5-1, the J call TRBJ1-4; D is unclear. Trimming removed 4 bases from V and 10 bases from J, with 14 bases in between. Per the germline V gene, CDR1 is SGHRS and CDR2 is YFSETQ. CDR3 size: 13 residues. CDR3 loop: CASSGNLEGKLFF. The CDR3 DNA follows: TGCGCCAGCAGCGGGAACCTAGAGGGAAAACTGTTTTTT.

The chain is built from TRBV12-5 and TRBJ2-1, with TRBD2 matching over 9 bases. CDR3 length: 16 amino acids. Looked up from germline, CDR1 is LGHNT and CDR2 is FRNRAP. J lost 4 bases, V lost 1 base, and 5 bases had no gene match. CDR3 in DNA: TGTGCTAGTGGTTTGGGTTTGGGACTAGCTTACAATGAGCAGTTCTTC. Amino acids: CASGLGLGLAYNEQFF.

The chain combines TRBV18 with TRBJ1-2; 8 nucleotides match TRBD1. Germline assignment: CDR1 KGHSH and CDR2 LQKENI. CDR3 length equals 14 residues. V lost 3 bases to trimming and J lost 7 bases; unmatched junction nucleotides: 7. The CDR3 is CASSPGQGASGYTF. The DNA of the CDR3 is TGTGCCAGCTCACCCGGGCAGGGGGCAAGTGGCTACACCTTC.

The J gene is TRBJ2-7, the V gene TRBV10-3; TRBD1 aligns across 7 bases. The CDR3 covers 14 residues. The V and J ends lost 5 bases and 0 bases, in that order; junction bases with no gene match: 4. Germline lookup yields CDR1 ENHRY and CDR2 SYGVKD. CDR3 in amino acids: CAISTGASSYEQYF. The CDR3 coding sequence is TGTGCCATCAGTACAGGGGCCAGCTCCTACGAGCAGTACTTC.

The DNA of the CDR3 is TGCAGCGTTGGTGCACTAGGGAGGGTGCGCTACAATGAGCAGTTCTTC. This gives the protein CSVGALGRVRYNEQFF. The genes are TRBV29-1 and TRBJ2-1; 7 nucleotides match TRBD2. After removal of 4 bases from V and 3 bases from J, the junction contained 12 bases not matched to a gene. CDR1 and CDR2 (germline): SQVTM, ANQGSEA. This CDR3 comprises 16 residues.

The CDR3 spells CASSSSVGAKREQYF. In DNA form, the CDR3 reads TGTGCCAGCAGCTCATCCGTTGGGGCGAAACGCGAGCAGTACTTC. This chain joins TRBV7-6 and TRBJ2-7, with a weak D call TRBD1 (5 bases). The CDR3 has 15 amino acids. Germline lookup yields CDR1 SGHVS and CDR2 FNYEAQ. The V end was cut by 4 bases, the J end by 6 bases, with 19 bases between.

This rearrangement joins TRBV19 to TRBJ1-2, with D unresolved. The V gene lost 6 bases and the J gene lost 6 bases, with 20 bases spanning the gap. This CDR3 is 15 amino acids long. CDR1 is LNHDA and CDR2 is SQIVND in the germline V gene (reference sequence). The CDR3 DNA reads TGTGCCAGTAGCCGATCGGTAATTCGGGTAGATGGCTACACCTTC. Translation: CASSRSVIRVDGYTF.

The chain has TRBV7-8 and TRBJ2-7; TRBD1 might be the D (5 bases). V lost 4 bases and J lost 3, with 10 bases in between. Germline V CDR1 and CDR2: SGHVS, FQNEAQ. This CDR3 has 13 amino acids. The CDR3 coding sequence is TGTGCCAGCAGCTCACAGGACCGCTACGAGCAGTACTTC. Amino acid sequence: CASSSQDRYEQYF.

About this clone: Other DNA sequences in the same sample also yield this CDR3. The chain recombines TRBV19 with TRBJ1-1; 7 positions agree with TRBD1. Trimming at V came to 5 bases and at J to 4 bases, leaving 7 bases not matched to a gene. The CDR3 extends over 14 amino acids. Germline V lookup: CDR1 LNHDA, CDR2 SQIVND (reference sequence). The CDR3: CASSLDRVGTEAFF. Written as DNA, the CDR3 is TGTGCCAGTAGTCTCGACAGGGTGGGCACTGAAGCTTTCTTT.

This clone showed up just once. The CDR3, as DNA: TGTGCCAGCAGCCCGCCGGGACTAGCGGGCGCTTCCTACGAGCAGTACTTC. Its translation is CASSPPGLAGASYEQYF. The J gene is TRBJ2-7, the V gene TRBV13, with 12 bases that match TRBD2. V dropped 5 bases and J dropped 1; count of bases not matched to a gene: 9. The CDR3 contains 17 residues. Germline V CDR1 and CDR2: PRHDT, FYEKMQ (reference sequence).

The chain carries TRBV6-1 and TRBJ1-5; 8 positions match TRBD1. Per germline, CDR1 MNHNS and CDR2 SASEGT. Germline trimming cut 6 bases from V and 6 bases from J; bases unmatched to any gene: 7. The CDR3 contains 14 residues. This CDR3 is CASRGQGGSQPQHF. The DNA for the CDR3 is TGTGCCAGCAGAGGACAGGGAGGAAGTCAGCCCCAGCATTTT.

This chain links TRBV10-1 with TRBJ1-3, with TRBD1 identical over 7 bases. J lost 1 base, V lost 6 bases, and 9 bases had no gene match. The germline V gene encodes CDR1 WNHNN and CDR2 SYGVQD (reference sequence). CDR3 length equals 16 residues. The CDR3 sequence is CASRGQFKSSGNTIYF. The CDR3 DNA reads TGCGCCAGCAGGGGACAGTTTAAGTCGTCTGGAAACACCATATATTTT.

This chain joins TRBV27 and TRBJ1-3; 7 positions match TRBD1. The V gene end was trimmed by 6 bases and the J gene end by 7 bases; junction bases not matched to a gene: 6. CDR1 is MNHEY, CDR2 SMNVEV, per germline (reference sequence). This CDR3 is built from 13 residues. CDR3 sequence: CASRAGGRNTIYF. CDR3 sequence (DNA): TGTGCCAGCAGGGCAGGGGGACGTAACACCATATATTTT.